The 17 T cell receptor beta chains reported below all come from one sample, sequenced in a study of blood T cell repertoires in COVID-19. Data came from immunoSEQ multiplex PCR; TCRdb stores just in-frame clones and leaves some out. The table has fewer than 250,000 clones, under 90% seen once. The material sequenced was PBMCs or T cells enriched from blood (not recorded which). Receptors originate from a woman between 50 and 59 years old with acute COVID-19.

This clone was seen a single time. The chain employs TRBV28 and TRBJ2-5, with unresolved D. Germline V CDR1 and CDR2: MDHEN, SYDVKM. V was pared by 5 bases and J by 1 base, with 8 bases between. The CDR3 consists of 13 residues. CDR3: CASSTRPQETQYF. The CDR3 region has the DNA TGTGCCAGCAGTACTCGCCCCCAAGAGACCCAGTACTTC.

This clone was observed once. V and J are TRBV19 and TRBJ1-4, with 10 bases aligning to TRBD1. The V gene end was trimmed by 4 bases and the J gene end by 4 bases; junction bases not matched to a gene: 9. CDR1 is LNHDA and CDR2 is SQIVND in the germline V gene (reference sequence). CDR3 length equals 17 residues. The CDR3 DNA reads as TGTGCCAGTAGTACCCACGACAGGGGGCGGTTTAATGAAAAACTGTTTTTT. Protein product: CASSTHDRGRFNEKLFF.

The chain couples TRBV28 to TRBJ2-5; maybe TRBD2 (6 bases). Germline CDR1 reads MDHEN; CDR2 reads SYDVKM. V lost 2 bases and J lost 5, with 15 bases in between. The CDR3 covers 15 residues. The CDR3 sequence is CASSLEEGGKETQYF. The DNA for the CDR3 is TGTGCCAGCAGTTTAGAGGAGGGAGGAAAGGAGACCCAGTACTTC.

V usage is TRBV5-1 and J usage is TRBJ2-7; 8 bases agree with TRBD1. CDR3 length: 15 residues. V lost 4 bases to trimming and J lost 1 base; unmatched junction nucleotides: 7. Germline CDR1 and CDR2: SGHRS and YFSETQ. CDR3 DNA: TGCGCCAGCAGCAGACCCGGGACAGGTTCCTACGAGCAGTACTTC. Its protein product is CASSRPGTGSYEQYF.

CDR3 loop: CASSPQTGATDEQFF. CDR3 coding DNA: TGTGCCAGCTCACCGCAGACAGGGGCTACCGATGAGCAGTTCTTC. V gene TRBV18 combines with J gene TRBJ2-1, with 8 bases aligning to TRBD1. With V trimmed by 3 bases and J by 8 bases, 9 bases remained unmatched. Germline assignment: CDR1 KGHSH and CDR2 LQKENI. The CDR3 is 15 amino acids.

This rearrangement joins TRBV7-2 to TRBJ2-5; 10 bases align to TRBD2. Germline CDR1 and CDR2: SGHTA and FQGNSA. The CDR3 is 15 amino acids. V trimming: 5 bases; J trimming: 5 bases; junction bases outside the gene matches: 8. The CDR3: CASSQSGGAGETQYF. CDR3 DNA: TGTGCCAGCAGCCAAAGCGGGGGGGCCGGTGAGACCCAGTACTTC. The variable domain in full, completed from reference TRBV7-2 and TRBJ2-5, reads GAGVSQSPSNKVTEKGKDVELRCDPISGHTALYWYRQSLGQGLEFLIYFQGNSAPDKSGLPSDRFSAERTGGSVSTLTIQRTQQEDSAVYLCASSQSGGAGETQYFGPGTRLLVL.

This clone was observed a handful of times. The CDR3 sequence is CASRPSGSSYEQYF. CDR3 bases: TGTGCCAGCAGGCCAAGCGGGAGCTCCTACGAGCAGTACTTC. V usage is TRBV7-8 and J usage is TRBJ2-7; 8 positions agree with TRBD2. Per germline, CDR1 SGHVS and CDR2 FQNEAQ. This CDR3 comprises 14 residues. Trimming took 6 bases from V and 0 from J; bases not matched to a gene: 4.

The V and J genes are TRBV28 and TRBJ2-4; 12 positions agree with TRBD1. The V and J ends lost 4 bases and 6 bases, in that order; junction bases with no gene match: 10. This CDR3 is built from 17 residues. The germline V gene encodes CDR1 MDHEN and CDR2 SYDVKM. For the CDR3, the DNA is TGTGCCAGCAGTTCTTCCGGGACAGGGGGCAAGAGAAACATTCAGTACTTC. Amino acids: CASSSSGTGGKRNIQYF.

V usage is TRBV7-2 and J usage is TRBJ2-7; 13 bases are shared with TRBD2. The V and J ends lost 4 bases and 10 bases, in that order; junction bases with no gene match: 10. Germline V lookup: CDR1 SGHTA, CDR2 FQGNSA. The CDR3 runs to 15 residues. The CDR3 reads CASSYTSGTSGAQYF. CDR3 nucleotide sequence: TGTGCCAGCAGCTATACCTCCGGGACTAGCGGGGCACAGTACTTC.

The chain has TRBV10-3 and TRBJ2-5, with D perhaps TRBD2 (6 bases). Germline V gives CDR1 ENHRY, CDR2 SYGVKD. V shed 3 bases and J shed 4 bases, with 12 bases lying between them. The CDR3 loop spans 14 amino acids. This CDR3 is CAISDGASVETQYF. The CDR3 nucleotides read TGTGCCATCAGTGACGGTGCTAGCGTAGAGACCCAGTACTTC.

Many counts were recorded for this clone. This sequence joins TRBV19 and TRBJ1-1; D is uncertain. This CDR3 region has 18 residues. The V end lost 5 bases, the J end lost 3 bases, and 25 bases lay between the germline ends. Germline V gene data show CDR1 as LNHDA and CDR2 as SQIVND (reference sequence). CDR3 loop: CASSLVAPGSGFYTEAFF. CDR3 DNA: TGTGCCAGTAGTCTTGTAGCCCCCGGGTCCGGCTTTTACACTGAAGCTTTCTTT.

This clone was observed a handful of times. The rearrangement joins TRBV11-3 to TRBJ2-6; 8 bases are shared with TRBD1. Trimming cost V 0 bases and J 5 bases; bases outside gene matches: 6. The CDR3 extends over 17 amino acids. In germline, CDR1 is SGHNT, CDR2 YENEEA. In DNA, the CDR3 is TGTGCCAGCAGCTTAGATAGTCGACAGGGGTGGGCCAACGTCCTGACTTTC. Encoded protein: CASSLDSRQGWANVLTF.

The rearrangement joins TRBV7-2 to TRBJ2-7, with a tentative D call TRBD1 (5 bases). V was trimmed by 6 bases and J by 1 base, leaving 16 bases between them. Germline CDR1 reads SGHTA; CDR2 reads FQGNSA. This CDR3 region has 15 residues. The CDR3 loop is CASSPGGARSYEQYF. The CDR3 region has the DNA TGTGCCAGCAGTCCAGGTGGGGCCAGATCCTACGAGCAGTACTTC.

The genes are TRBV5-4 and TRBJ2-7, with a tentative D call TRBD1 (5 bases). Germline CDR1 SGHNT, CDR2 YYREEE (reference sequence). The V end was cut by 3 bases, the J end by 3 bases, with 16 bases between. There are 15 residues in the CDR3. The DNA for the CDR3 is TGTGCCAGCAGCTCAGATCAGGGAAAAATCTACGAGCAGTACTTC. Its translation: CASSSDQGKIYEQYF. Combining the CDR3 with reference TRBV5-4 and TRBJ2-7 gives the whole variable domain ETGVTQSPTHLIKTRGQQVTLRCSSQSGHNTVSWYQQALGQGPQFIFQYYREEENGRGNFPPRFSGLQFPNYSSELNVNALELDDSALYLCASSSDQGKIYEQYFGPGTRLTVT.

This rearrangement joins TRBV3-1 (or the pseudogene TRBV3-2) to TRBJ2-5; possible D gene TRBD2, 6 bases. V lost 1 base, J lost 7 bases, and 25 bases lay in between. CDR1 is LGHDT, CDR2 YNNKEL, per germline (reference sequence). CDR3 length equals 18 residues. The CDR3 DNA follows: TGTGCCAGCAGCCAAGGCTTGCATGCAATTCCTAGCGAAACGACCCAGTACTTC. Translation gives CASSQGLHAIPSETTQYF.

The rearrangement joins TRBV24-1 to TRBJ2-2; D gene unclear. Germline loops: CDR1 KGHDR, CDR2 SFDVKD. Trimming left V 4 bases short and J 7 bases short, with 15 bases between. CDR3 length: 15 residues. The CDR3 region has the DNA TGTGCCACCAGTGACCCCCGGTCGGGTAGCGGGGAGCTGTTTTTT. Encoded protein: CATSDPRSGSGELFF.

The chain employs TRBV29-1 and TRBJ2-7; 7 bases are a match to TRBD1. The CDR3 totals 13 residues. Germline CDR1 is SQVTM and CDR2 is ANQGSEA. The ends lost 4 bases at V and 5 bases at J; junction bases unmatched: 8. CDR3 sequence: CSVGPGGSNEQYF. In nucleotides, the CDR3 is TGCAGCGTTGGGCCAGGGGGTAGCAACGAGCAGTACTTC.